These 2 T cell receptor beta chains came from one sample sequenced in a study of cytomegalovirus exposure and HLA in healthy donors. The PCR used 60 Vbeta and 13 Jbeta primers. Measured with immunoSEQ multiplex PCR; TCRdb has only the in-frame clones, and not every one. The listing contains 200,000 to 250,000 clones. Material for sequencing was PBMCs. These receptors were collected from a girl between 2 and 10 years old in good health and CMV-seropositive.

V and J are TRBV19 and TRBJ2-3, with D possibly matching TRBD2 (5 bases). Trimming took 2 bases from V and 2 from J, leaving 11 bases between them. This CDR3 is 15 amino acids long. In germline, CDR1 is LNHDA, CDR2 SQIVND (reference sequence). The CDR3 region has the DNA TGTGCCAGTAGTATACTCGGGAAGCCCACAGATACGCAGTATTTT. It is translated as CASSILGKPTDTQYF.

The CDR3 protein is CASSTNRGSYNEQFF. For the CDR3, the DNA is TGTGCCAGTAGTACGAACAGGGGCTCCTACAATGAGCAGTTCTTC. This chain joins TRBV19 and TRBJ2-1; 7 nucleotides match TRBD1. The V and J ends lost 4 bases and 0 bases, in that order; junction bases with no gene match: 3. The CDR3 has 15 residues. CDR1 LNHDA and CDR2 SQIVND come from the germline V gene (reference sequence). Filled out from reference TRBV19 and TRBJ2-1, the complete variable domain reads DGGITQSPKYLFRKEGQNVTLSCEQNLNHDAMYWYRQDPGQGLRLIYYSQIVNDFQKGDIAEGYSVSREKKESFPLTVTSAQKNPTAFYLCASSTNRGSYNEQFFGPGTRLTVL.